This TCR beta chain was obtained from a study of shared clonotypes between healthy human individuals. Genomic DNA from each subset was divided evenly over several immunoSEQ plates. Original analysis: Junction-only immunoSEQ data arrived without quality scores, meaning filtering differed. Libraries were prepared by immunoSEQ multiplex PCR; TCRdb keeps only in-frame clonotypes and omits some of them. V, J and clone size are taken as reported in that table, and D and trimming were inferred from the DNA itself. The repertoire holds 2 million to 3 million clones, around 94% seen once, with 0.13% to 0.15% in the top ten. This clone was detected only once. The CDR3 sequence is 16 residues long. Trimming cost V 0 bases and J 8 bases; bases outside gene matches: 11. Germline CDR1 SGHKS, CDR2 YYEKEE (reference sequence). Among the donors, all were Caucasian adults who lived in Nashville, Tennessee. Splitting the CD4+ cells yielded a CD45RA+ naive subset and a CD45RA-negative memory subset.

The sequenced material came from naive CD4+ T cells sorted from blood. The sample's subset: CD45RA+ positively selected. The chain recombines TRBV5-5 with TRBJ2-1; 7 bases are a match to TRBD2. This clonotype was obtained from a man younger than 30 in good health. Here the CDR3 reads CASSLAQFGGGDEQFF. CDR3 in DNA: TGTGCCAGCAGCTTGGCCCAGTTCGGGGGAGGGGATGAGCAGTTCTTC. The full variable domain, in which reference TRBV5-5 and TRBJ2-1 provide the parts outside the CDR3, is DAGVTQSPTHLIKTRGQQVTLRCSPISGHKSVSWYQQVLGQGPQFIFQYYEKEERGRGNFPDRFSARQFPNYSSELNVNALLLGDSALYLCASSLAQFGGGDEQFFGPGTRLTVL.